The TCR beta chain under discussion was sequenced for a study of blood T cell repertoires in COVID-19. Overall study context: Donors in the United States, Italy and Spain gave samples during acute or convalescent COVID-19. Nucleic acid was either cDNA or gDNA, and it came from T cells, B-cell-depleted T cells, or PBMCs.

Looked up from germline, CDR1 is SGHTA and CDR2 is FQGNSA. Losses at the gene ends were 5 bases for V and 10 bases for J; bases not matched to a gene: 6. The CDR3 totals 12 residues. The protocol was immunoSEQ multiplex PCR, while the TCRdb copy is restricted to in-frame clones and leaves out a portion. The data hold about 120,000 clones, with around four fifths observed a single time. Sample: peripheral blood. The sequence was obtained from a man in his sixties with acute or convalescent COVID-19. V and J are TRBV7-2 and TRBJ2-3; 7 bases align to TRBD2. CDR3 bases: TGTGCCAGCAGCCGACTAGCTCGCGCGCAGTATTTT. Protein product: CASSRLARAQYF.